This record concerns one T cell receptor beta chain sequence. Its recognized antigen is unknown. One base away there is no much larger clone; base qualities are not given. The data belong to a study of cytomegalovirus exposure and HLA in healthy donors (dated by TCRdb to the late 2010s). Looking at the study overall: According to a later analysis, one platform produced both the 120 validation repertoires and the 620 or so repertoires of the first cohort. The aim of the study was to test whether cataloging public T cell receptors could identify signatures of past pathogen exposure. Besides the first cohort of approximately 710 subjects, a separate validation cohort made up of 90 to 150 different subjects was used. High-throughput TCR immunosequencing, statistical association of individual TCRs with disease status, and machine learning were combined to predict cytomegalovirus infection status.

The library came from the immunoSEQ multiplex PCR assay. Processing in the source paper ran as follows. To diagnose cytomegalovirus status from the catalog of TCR beta chain sequences, a statistical classification framework was built. TCRdb carries this immuneACCESS record with in-frame sequences only. Its versions omit some clonotypes, under half of them owing to an unresolved V gene in the studies checked, with the rest unexplained. V, J and clone size reflect that table, while D and trimming were determined from the DNA. Present in this sample are 250,000 to 300,000 clones, about 86% of which were seen just once. The top ten constitute 0.95% to 1.1% of the sample. What the authors observed across the whole study: All 120 or so repertoires were used to score co-occurrence in the validation cohort in a later analysis, because that analysis had no HLA typing for the cohort. In vitro tests confirmed that three of the cytomegalovirus-associated TCR beta chains recognize cytomegalovirus antigens. Most TCR sequences were observed very rarely across donors, whereas some public TCRs were present in many individuals. The authors suggested that the approach could potentially be extended to other disease states and immunological phenotypes. The study gave a list of under 200 TCR beta chains associated with cytomegalovirus. Subsequent analysis determined that TCRs grouped into clusters in the first cohort also showed a tendency toward co-occurrence across the roughly 110 validation repertoires, and approximately 93% of cluster scores exceeded 0. Cytomegalovirus status was reported to be diagnosed by the classifier with high specificity and sensitivity in both the original and validation cohorts.

Separate from the roughly 650-subject first cohort, the validation cohort of 95 to 150 subjects was the group to which the donors belonged. The material sequenced was PBMCs. This sequence was found in a woman under 30 in good health and CMV-seronegative.

Here is the DNA: TGTGCCAGCAGGGGGACAGGGCAGTCACCCCTCCACTTT. This sequence encodes CASRGTGQSPLHF. The chain is encoded by TRBV7-9 joined to TRBJ1-6; TRBD1 agrees with 9 junctional bases. Per the germline V gene (reference sequence), SEHNR is the CDR1 and FQNEAQ is the CDR2. The CDR3 sequence holds 13 residues, the cysteine and phenylalanine included. Just the 39-base CDR3 DNA is kept, in frame starting at base 1. Trimming removed 6 bases from V and 10 bases from J; the gene matches leave 4 bases unexplained.